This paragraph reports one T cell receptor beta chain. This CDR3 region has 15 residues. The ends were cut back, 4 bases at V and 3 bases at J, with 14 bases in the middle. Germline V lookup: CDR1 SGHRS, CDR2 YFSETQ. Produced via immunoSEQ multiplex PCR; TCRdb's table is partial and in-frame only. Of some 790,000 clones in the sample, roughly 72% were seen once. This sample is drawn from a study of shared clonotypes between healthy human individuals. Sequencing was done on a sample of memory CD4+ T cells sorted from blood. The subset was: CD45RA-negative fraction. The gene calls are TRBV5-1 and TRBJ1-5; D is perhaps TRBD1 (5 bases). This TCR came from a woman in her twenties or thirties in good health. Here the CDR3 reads CASSLGQGFNQPQHF. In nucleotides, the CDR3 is TGCGCCAGCAGCCTCGGTCAGGGCTTCAATCAGCCCCAGCATTTT.